The rows below give T cell receptor beta chains drawn from one sample of a study of T cells in localized non-small cell lung cancer. Measured with immunoSEQ multiplex PCR; TCRdb has only the in-frame clones, and not every one. The sample lists around 2,000 clones; under 30% were seen once. Sequenced material: normal lung tissue next to the tumor, taken before any cancer treatment. The source is a woman aged 40-69 years with stage I lung adenocarcinoma. Both conserved end residues are part of each CDR3. The order of the fields is D gene, V gene, J gene, clone size, CDR3 protein, CDR3 DNA. D genes are given only for firm matches. Size tells how often a clone was seen (once, few, many) or the class of an expanded clone, and some rows leave it out.

D gene: .
V gene: TRBV6-8
J gene: TRBJ1-3
clone size: few
CDR3 protein: CASNSLWSSGNTIYF
CDR3 DNA: TGTGCCAGCAATTCACTCTGGAGCTCTGGAAACACCATATATTTT

D gene: .
V gene: TRBV11-3
J gene: TRBJ2-2
clone size: .
CDR3 protein: CASSFRTAANTGELFF
CDR3 DNA: TGTGCCAGCAGCTTCCGGACAGCCGCGAACACCGGGGAGCTGTTTTTT

D gene: TRBD1
V gene: TRBV11-3
J gene: TRBJ2-5
clone size: few
CDR3 protein: CASSLKPGTVQETQYF
CDR3 DNA: TGTGCCAGCAGCCTTAAGCCAGGGACAGTCCAAGAGACCCAGTACTTC

D gene: .
V gene: TRBV11-3
J gene: TRBJ1-4
clone size: few
CDR3 protein: CASSQAATSNEKLFF
CDR3 DNA: TGTGCCAGCAGCCAGGCCGCGACCTCTAATGAAAAACTGTTTTTT

D gene: .
V gene: TRBV11-3
J gene: TRBJ1-5
clone size: .
CDR3 protein: CASSREVSNQPQHF
CDR3 DNA: TGTGCCAGCAGCAGAGAAGTGAGCAATCAGCCCCAGCATTTT

D gene: .
V gene: TRBV6-8
J gene: TRBJ2-3
clone size: .
CDR3 protein: CASSPKGGGTSTDTQYF
CDR3 DNA: TGTGCCAGCAGTCCGAAGGGTGGCGGAACTAGCACAGATACGCAGTATTTT

D gene: TRBD2
V gene: TRBV11-3
J gene: TRBJ2-1
clone size: few
CDR3 protein: CASSKRLAGDAEQFF
CDR3 DNA: TGTGCCAGCAGCAAAAGACTAGCGGGAGACGCTGAGCAGTTCTTC

D gene: .
V gene: TRBV11-3
J gene: TRBJ1-1
clone size: .
CDR3 protein: CASSSGDSWGTEAFF
CDR3 DNA: TGTGCCAGCAGCTCCGGCGATTCTTGGGGTACTGAAGCTTTCTTT

D gene: .
V gene: TRBV25-1
J gene: TRBJ2-5
clone size: .
CDR3 protein: CASSVRSTGETQYF
CDR3 DNA: TGTGCCAGCAGTGTTAGGAGCACAGGGGAGACCCAGTACTTC

D gene: TRBD1
V gene: TRBV6-8
J gene: TRBJ2-7
clone size: medium-sized
CDR3 protein: CASRTGTVGEQYF
CDR3 DNA: TGTGCCAGCAGGACCGGGACAGTTGGCGAGCAGTACTTC

D gene: .
V gene: TRBV19
J gene: TRBJ2-2
clone size: .
CDR3 protein: CATGRTTWELFF
CDR3 DNA: TGTGCCACCGGACGAACTACCTGGGAGCTGTTTTTT

D gene: .
V gene: TRBV11-3
J gene: TRBJ2-1
clone size: few
CDR3 protein: CASSPLNGGLVKEQFF
CDR3 DNA: TGTGCCAGCAGCCCCCTTAACGGGGGGCTCGTGAAGGAGCAGTTCTTC

D gene: TRBD2
V gene: TRBV11-3
J gene: TRBJ2-3
clone size: few
CDR3 protein: CASSPAGTSGETDTQYF
CDR3 DNA: TGTGCCAGCAGCCCGGCCGGGACTAGCGGGGAGACAGATACGCAGTATTTT

D gene: TRBD1
V gene: TRBV5-1
J gene: TRBJ2-7
clone size: .
CDR3 protein: CASSLGPTGVGSYEQYF
CDR3 DNA: TGCGCCAGCAGCTTGGGCCCGACAGGGGTGGGATCCTACGAGCAGTACTTC

D gene: .
V gene: TRBV11-3
J gene: TRBJ1-5
clone size: few
CDR3 protein: CASSLGQGSNQPQHF
CDR3 DNA: TGTGCCAGCAGCTTAGGTCAGGGAAGCAATCAGCCCCAGCATTTT